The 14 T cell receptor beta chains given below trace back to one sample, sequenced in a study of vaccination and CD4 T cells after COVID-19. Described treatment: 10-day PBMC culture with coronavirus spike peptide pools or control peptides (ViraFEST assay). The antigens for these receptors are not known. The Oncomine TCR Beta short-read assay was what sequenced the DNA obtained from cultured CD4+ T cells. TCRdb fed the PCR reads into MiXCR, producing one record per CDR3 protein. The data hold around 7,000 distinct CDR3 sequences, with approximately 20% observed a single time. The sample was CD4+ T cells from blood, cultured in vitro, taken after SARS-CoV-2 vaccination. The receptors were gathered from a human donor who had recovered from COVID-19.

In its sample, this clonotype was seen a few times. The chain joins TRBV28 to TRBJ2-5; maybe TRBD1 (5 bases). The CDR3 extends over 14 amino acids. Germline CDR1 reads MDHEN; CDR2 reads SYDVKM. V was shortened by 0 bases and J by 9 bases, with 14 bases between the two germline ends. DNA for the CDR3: TGTGCCAGCAGTTTATGGGAGCCAGGGTCGGCCCAGTACTTC. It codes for CASSLWEPGSAQYF.

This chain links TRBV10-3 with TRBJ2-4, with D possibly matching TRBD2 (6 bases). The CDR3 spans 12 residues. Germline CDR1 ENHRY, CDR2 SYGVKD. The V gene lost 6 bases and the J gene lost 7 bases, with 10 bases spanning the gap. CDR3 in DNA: TGTGCCATCAGCGGGAGCACGAACATTCAGTACTTC. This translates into CAISGSTNIQYF.

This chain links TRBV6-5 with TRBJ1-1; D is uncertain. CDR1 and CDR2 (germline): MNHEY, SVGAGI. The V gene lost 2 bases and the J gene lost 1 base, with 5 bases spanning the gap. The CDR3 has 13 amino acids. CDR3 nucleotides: TGTGCCAGCAGTTACGCAGAGAACACTGAAGCTTTCTTT. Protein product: CASSYAENTEAFF.

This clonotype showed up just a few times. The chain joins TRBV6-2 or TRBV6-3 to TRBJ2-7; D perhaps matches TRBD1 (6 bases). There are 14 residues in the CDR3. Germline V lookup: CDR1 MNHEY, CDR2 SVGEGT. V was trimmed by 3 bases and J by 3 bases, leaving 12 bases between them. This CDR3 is CASSYLGRGYEQYF. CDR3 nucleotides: TGTGCCAGCAGTTATCTTGGCAGGGGCTACGAGCAGTACTTC.

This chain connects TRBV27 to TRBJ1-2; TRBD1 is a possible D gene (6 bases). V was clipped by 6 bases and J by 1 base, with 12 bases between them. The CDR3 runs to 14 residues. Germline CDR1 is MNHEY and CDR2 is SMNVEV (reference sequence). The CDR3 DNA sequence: TGTGCCAGCAGAAAGACAGGATATAACTATGGCTACACCTTC. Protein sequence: CASRKTGYNYGYTF.

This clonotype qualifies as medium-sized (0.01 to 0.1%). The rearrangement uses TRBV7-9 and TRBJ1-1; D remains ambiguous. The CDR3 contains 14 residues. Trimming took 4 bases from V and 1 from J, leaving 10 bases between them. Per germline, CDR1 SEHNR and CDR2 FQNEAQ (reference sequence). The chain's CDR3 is CASSSQSWNTEAFF. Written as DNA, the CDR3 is TGTGCCAGCAGCTCACAGAGCTGGAACACTGAAGCTTTCTTT.

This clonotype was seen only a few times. The CDR3 here is CATSDGDSYGYTF. CDR3 sequence (DNA): TGTGCCACCAGTGATGGCGACAGCTATGGCTACACCTTC. This chain uses TRBV24-1 with TRBJ1-2; weak D call: TRBD1 (5 bases). Germline CDR1 is KGHDR and CDR2 is SFDVKD. This CDR3 region has 13 residues. Trimming removed 3 bases at V and 4 bases at J, with 8 bases between.

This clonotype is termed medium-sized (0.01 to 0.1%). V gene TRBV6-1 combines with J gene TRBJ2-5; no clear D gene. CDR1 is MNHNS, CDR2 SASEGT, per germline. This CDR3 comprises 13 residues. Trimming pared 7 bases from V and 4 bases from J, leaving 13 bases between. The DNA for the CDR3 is TGTGCCAGCACCCTACGGCCGCGAGAGACCCAGTACTTC. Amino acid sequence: CASTLRPRETQYF.

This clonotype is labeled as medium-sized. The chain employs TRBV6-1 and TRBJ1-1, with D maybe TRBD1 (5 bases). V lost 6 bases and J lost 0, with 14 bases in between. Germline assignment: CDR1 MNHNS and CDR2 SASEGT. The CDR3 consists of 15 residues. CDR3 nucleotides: TGTGCCAGCAGCCCAGGGCGATCTGTGAACACTGAAGCTTTCTTT. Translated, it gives CASSPGRSVNTEAFF.

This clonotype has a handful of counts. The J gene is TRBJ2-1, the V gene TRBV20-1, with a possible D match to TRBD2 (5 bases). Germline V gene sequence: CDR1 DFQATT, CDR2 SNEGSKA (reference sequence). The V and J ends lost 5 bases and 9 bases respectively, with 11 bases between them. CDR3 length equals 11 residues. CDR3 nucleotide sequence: TGCAGTGCTTCAGAGGGCCGTGAGCAGTTCTTC. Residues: CSASEGREQFF.

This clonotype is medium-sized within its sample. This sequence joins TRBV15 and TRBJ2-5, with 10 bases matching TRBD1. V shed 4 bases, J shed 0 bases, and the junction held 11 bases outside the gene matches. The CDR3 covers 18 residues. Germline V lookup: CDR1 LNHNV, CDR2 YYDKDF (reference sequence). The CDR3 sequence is CATSTGTGAELYQETQYF. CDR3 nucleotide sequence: TGTGCCACCAGCACCGGGACAGGGGCCGAACTGTACCAAGAGACCCAGTACTTC.

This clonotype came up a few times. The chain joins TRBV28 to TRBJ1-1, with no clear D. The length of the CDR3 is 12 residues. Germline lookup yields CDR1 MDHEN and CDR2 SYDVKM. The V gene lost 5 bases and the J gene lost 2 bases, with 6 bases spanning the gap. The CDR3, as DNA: TGTGCCAGCAGTACTCCTAACACTGAAGCTTTCTTT. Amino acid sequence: CASSTPNTEAFF.

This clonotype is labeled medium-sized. CDR3 region: CSAPFVKYYGYTF. CDR3 DNA: TGCAGTGCTCCTTTCGTTAAATATTATGGCTACACCTTC. The chain recombines TRBV20-1 with TRBJ1-2; D is uncertain. The CDR3 contains 13 residues. Germline lookup yields CDR1 DFQATT and CDR2 SNEGSKA (reference sequence). V was shortened by 5 bases and J by 5 bases, with 15 bases between the two germline ends.

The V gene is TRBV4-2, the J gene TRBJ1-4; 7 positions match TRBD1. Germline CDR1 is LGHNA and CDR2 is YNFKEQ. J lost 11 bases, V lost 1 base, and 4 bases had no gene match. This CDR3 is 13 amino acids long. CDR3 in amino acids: CASSQAFRGKLFF. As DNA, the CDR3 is TGTGCCAGCAGCCAAGCCTTCAGGGGGAAACTGTTTTTT.